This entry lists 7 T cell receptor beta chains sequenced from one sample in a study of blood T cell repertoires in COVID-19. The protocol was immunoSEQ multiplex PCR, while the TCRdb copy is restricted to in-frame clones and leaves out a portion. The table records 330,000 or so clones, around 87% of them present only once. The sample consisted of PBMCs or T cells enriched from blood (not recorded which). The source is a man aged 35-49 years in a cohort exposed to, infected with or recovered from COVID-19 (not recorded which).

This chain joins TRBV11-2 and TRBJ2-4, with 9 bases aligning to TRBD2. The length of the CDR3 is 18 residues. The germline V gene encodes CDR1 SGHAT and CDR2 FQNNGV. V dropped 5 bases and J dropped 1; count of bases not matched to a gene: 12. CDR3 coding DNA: TGTGCCAGCAGCCCCTTAGATTTCAGCGGGAGGGCCAAAAACATTCAGTACTTC. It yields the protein CASSPLDFSGRAKNIQYF. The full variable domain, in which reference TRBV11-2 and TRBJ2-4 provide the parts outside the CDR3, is EAGVAQSPRYKIIEKRQSVAFWCNPISGHATLYWYQQILGQGPKLLIQFQNNGVVDDSQLPKDRFSAERLKGVDSTLKIQPAKLEDSAVYLCASSPLDFSGRAKNIQYFGAGTRLSVL.

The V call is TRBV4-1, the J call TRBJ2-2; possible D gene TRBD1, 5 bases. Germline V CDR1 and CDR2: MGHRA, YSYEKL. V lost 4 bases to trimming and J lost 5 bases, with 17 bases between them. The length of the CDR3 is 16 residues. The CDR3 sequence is CASSRGQQERTGELFF. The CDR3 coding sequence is TGCGCCAGCAGCCGAGGACAACAGGAAAGGACCGGGGAGCTGTTTTTT.

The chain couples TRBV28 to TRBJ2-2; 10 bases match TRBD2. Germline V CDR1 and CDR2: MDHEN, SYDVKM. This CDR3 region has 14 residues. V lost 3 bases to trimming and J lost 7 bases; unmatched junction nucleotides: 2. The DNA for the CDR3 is TGTGCCAGCAGTTTTAGCGGGAGGATCGGGGAGCTGTTTTTT. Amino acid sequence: CASSFSGRIGELFF.

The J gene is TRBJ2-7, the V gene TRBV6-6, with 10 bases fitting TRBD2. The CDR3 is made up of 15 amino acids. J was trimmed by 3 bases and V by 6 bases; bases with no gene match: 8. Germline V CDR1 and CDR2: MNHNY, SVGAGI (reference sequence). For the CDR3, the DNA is TGTGCCAGCAGACCTAGGACTAGCGGACGCTACGAGCAGTACTTC. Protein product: CASRPRTSGRYEQYF.

CDR3 amino acids: CASRDRRGYTEAFF. In DNA, the CDR3 is TGTGCCAGCAGAGATCGAAGGGGGTACACTGAAGCTTTCTTT. This chain uses TRBV28 with TRBJ1-1, with a tentative D call TRBD1 (6 bases). Germline V gene sequence: CDR1 MDHEN, CDR2 SYDVKM. This CDR3 is 14 amino acids long. Trimming removed 6 bases from V and 3 bases from J, with 14 bases in between.

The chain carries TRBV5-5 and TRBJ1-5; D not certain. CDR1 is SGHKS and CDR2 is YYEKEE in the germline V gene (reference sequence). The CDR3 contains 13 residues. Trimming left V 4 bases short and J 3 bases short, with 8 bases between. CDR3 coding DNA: TGTGCCAGCAGCCCAGTCTCCAATCAGCCCCAGCATTTT. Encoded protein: CASSPVSNQPQHF.

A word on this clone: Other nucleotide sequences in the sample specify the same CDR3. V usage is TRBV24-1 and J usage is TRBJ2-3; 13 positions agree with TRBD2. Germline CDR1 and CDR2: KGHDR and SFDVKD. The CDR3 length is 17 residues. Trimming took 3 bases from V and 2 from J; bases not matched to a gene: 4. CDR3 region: CATSDRLAGGPTDTQYF. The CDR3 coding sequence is TGTGCCACCAGTGATAGACTAGCGGGAGGCCCCACAGATACGCAGTATTTT.